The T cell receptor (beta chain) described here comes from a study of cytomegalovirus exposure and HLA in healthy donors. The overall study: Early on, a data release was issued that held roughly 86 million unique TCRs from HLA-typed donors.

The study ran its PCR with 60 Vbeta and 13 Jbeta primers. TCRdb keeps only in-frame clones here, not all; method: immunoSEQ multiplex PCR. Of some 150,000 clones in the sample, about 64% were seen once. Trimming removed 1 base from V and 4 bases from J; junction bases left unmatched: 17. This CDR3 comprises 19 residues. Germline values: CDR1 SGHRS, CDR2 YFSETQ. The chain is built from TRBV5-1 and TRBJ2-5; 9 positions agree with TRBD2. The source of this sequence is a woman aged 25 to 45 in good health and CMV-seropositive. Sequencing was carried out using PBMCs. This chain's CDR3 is CASSLRRWGRGGSSETQYF. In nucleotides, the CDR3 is TGCGCCAGCAGCTTGCGTCGATGGGGGCGGGGGGGATCGTCAGAGACCCAGTACTTC.